This TCR beta chain was captured by sequencing in a study of tumor-infiltrating lymphocytes in primary liver carcinoma. Findings and caveats of the study: Only about 8-25% of top clones showed up in all five tumor regions. Tumors and blood were compared for top-250-clone fraction, and tumors had the significantly higher value (p = 0.039).

On this clonotype: The antigen is not known. Germline is not matched at one junction end, which may reflect a read error.

Germline V CDR1 and CDR2: MNHEY, SVGAGI. CDR3 length: 15 amino acids. Joint extraction of RNA and DNA used roughly 19-33 mg of bulk tissue that was unsorted. The investigators made TCR beta cDNA from around 540 ng total RNA, using a constant-region primer. Library construction for TCR beta comprised three nested multiplex PCR rounds performed with slightly modified ARM-PCR. Two initial PCR rounds of ten to eleven cycles each paired TRBV1-TRBV30 forward primers with a C-beta reverse primer. One entry per CDR3 protein, called by TCRdb with MiXCR from the multiplex PCR reads. Among 110,000 or so distinct CDR3 sequences listed, 80% to 85% were seen once.

The source is a man aged 40-49 years with primary liver carcinoma and hepatitis B virus infection. This rearrangement joins TRBV6-5 to TRBJ2-6; D is possibly TRBD1 (5 bases). Material: liver tumor tissue from sampling region 3. The subset: tumor region T3, left-lateral pole. The CDR3 region is CAISYIGARANVLTF. CDR3 coding DNA: TGTGCCATCAGTTACATAGGGGCTCGGGCCAACGTCCTGACTTTC.